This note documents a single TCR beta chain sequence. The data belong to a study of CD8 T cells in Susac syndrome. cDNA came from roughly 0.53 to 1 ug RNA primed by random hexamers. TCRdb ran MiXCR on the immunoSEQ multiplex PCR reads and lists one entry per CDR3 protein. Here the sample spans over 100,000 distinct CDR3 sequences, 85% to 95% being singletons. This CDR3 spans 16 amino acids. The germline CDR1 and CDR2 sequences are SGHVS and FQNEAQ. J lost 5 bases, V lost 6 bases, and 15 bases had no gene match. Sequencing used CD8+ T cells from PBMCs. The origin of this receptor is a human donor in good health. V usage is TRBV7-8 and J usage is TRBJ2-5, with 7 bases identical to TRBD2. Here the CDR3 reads CASSRNPDGRVETQYF. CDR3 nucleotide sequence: TGTGCCAGCAGTCGCAACCCTGATGGGAGGGTGGAGACCCAGTACTTC.